This T cell receptor beta chain was profiled in a study of OX40 agonist ivuxolimab in advanced cancers. General notes on the study: The costimulatory receptor OX40 (CD134) was targeted by ivuxolimab, a fully human IgG2 agonistic monoclonal antibody. Peripheral TCRbeta sequencing was intended to test whether TCR sequence diversity was altered and clonal T-cell expansion was caused by ivuxolimab. Partial responses occurred in three dose-escalation patients: two with cutaneous melanoma and one with hepatocellular carcinoma. Intravenous ivuxolimab was administered to patients every 2 weeks at six dose levels: 0.01, 0.1, 0.3, 1.5, 3 and 10 mg/kg. A male proportion of 82.7% and a mean age of around 60 years, ranging from 23 to 79, were recorded for the dose-escalation cohort. The paper reports the monotherapy dose-escalation portion (N of about 47 patients) of the phase I ivuxolimab trial. Prior anti-PD-1, anti-PD-L1 or anti-CTLA-4 therapy was permitted, and checkpoint inhibitors had been received by less than 45% of dose-escalation patients. Of the 50 to 55 patients in dose escalation, approximately 20 had hepatocellular carcinoma, some 15 had melanoma, 9 had renal cell carcinoma and 9 had head and neck cancer. Results and caveats for the whole study, not just this receptor: At doses of 0.1 to 3.0 mg/kg, clonal expansion of both CD4+ and CD8+ blood T cells was observed from baseline to week 6. On average, CD8+ T cells showed more expanded clones than CD4+ T cells after ivuxolimab. Which antigens the clonally expanded peripheral T cells were specific for was not determined. Partial responders in the 0.1-3.0 mg/kg groups had among the lowest normalized peripheral clonal expansion, especially among CD8+ T cells. Low levels of normalized T-cell clonal expansion were also shown by some nonresponding patients.

Genomic DNA was extracted from sorted cells for sequencing of the TCRbeta CDR3 region. The immunoSEQ Assay was used for sequencing of TCRbeta CDR3 regions. This is the immuneACCESS table as TCRdb keeps it, with only in-frame sequences that have V and J called. A part of the clones is gone; compared with another copy, unresolved V genes explain less than half, and the rest is unexplained. The sample includes some 31,000 clones, with 80% observed a single time. Roughly 25% of the sample comes from the top ten. Via the germline V gene, CDR1 is KGHSY and CDR2 FQNENV. Trimming at the junction amounts to 2 bases on V and 6 bases on J, and the germline ends lie 11 bases apart. Counted from cysteine to phenylalanine, this CDR3 has 14 amino acids. Only CDR3 DNA remains: 42 bases, in frame from the first base. The trial excluded patients who had a history of autoimmune disease or were on systemic immunosuppression. Peripheral blood for TCR sequencing was collected from all dose cohorts at baseline, on cycle 4 day 1, and on cycle 7 day 1. Samples were obtained from an open-label, multicenter, first-in-human phase I dose-escalation trial of ivuxolimab. Adults with locally advanced or metastatic melanoma, renal cell, hepatocellular, or head and neck squamous cell carcinoma were enrolled in the trial. Before TCR sequencing, CD4+ T cells and CD8+ T cells were sorted from peripheral blood as separate populations.

A remark on this clone: Its target antigen remains unknown. Nothing much larger sits one base from this clone, and base qualities are not available.

The clonotype comes from an adult with an advanced solid tumor such as melanoma, head and neck, liver or kidney cancer. Sequenced material: CD4+ or CD8+ T cells sorted from blood, taken in a trial of the OX40 agonist ivuxolimab. Rearrangement joined TRBV16 to TRBJ1-5, with the D segment identity uncertain. The sequence in DNA is TGTGCCAGCAGCCAAACGGTCACCGGTCAGCCCCAGCATTTT. This codes for CASSQTVTGQPQHF.